The rows below give T cell receptor beta chains drawn from one sample of a study of cytomegalovirus exposure and HLA in healthy donors. The protocol was immunoSEQ multiplex PCR, while the TCRdb copy is restricted to in-frame clones and leaves out a portion. In the table there are 100,000 to 150,000 clones, approximately 80% of which are singletons. The source material was PBMCs. The origin of the receptors is a man aged 30 to 39 in good health and CMV-seropositive. Each CDR3 is given with its conserved first and last residue. The order of the fields is J gene, V gene, CDR3 protein.

TRBJ2-6 TRBV5-1 CASSLGGTGLGANVLTF
TRBJ2-5 TRBV4-3 CASSLIAGQQETQYF
. TRBV7-2 CASSLGGESYEQYF
TRBJ1-4 TRBV5-5 CASSPIPRGVEKLFF
TRBJ2-2 TRBV27 CASSYRGVTGELFF
TRBJ2-5 TRBV25-1 CASSRDRGQETQYF
TRBJ1-2 TRBV10-1 CASSVRDSTRDYGYTF
TRBJ2-7 TRBV5-4 CASSLGRESYEQYF
TRBJ2-7 TRBV18 CASSFMRYYEQYF
TRBJ2-7 TRBV4-1 CASSHRTGTEREQYF
TRBJ2-7 TRBV19 CASSIVDRGPYEQYF
TRBJ1-5 TRBV27 CASSLSVANQPQHF
TRBJ2-5 TRBV28 CASSLQGQETQYF
TRBJ1-1 TRBV7-9 CASSHESFF
TRBJ2-2 TRBV9 CASSGESRLVMTGELFF
TRBJ2-5 TRBV9 CASRRGTGPGETQYF
TRBJ2-7 TRBV28 CASRSSDGTYEQYF
TRBJ2-7 TRBV9 CASSVAQGSEQYF
TRBJ2-5 TRBV30 CACSPGTRTETQYF
TRBJ2-5 TRBV11-2 CASSSHRGKGETQYF
TRBJ2-4 TRBV9 CASSGLGSGAKNIQYF
TRBJ2-5 TRBV5-1 CASSLDLETQYF
TRBJ1-2 TRBV5-6 CASSTGGSYGYTF
TRBJ1-1 TRBV5-6 CASSLRWGGAFF
TRBJ1-2 TRBV6-6 CASSYLKDGGDGYTF
TRBJ2-3 TRBV2 CASSVSPTSTDTQYF
TRBJ2-3 TRBV7-6 CASSPRGGLAGNSDTQYF
TRBJ2-2 TRBV28 CASFRGLIWGVSGELFF
TRBJ2-1 TRBV9 CASSDTGIRDEQFF